This entry lists 3 T cell receptor beta chains sequenced from one sample in a study of shared clonotypes between healthy human individuals. Sequencing used immunoSEQ multiplex PCR; TCRdb keeps in-frame clones, though not all of them. The sample has approximately 1.5 million clones, about 98.5% seen once. Sequenced sample: naive CD4+ T cells sorted from blood. The sample's subset: CD45RA+ positively selected. The receptor set was obtained from a man aged 25-45 years in good health.

The rearrangement joins TRBV14 to TRBJ1-1, with D maybe TRBD1 (5 bases). V was cut by 0 bases and J by 5 bases, with 25 bases left in between. CDR3 length: 19 amino acids. Germline-derived CDR1 and CDR2 are SGHDN and FVKESK. The CDR3 region has the DNA TGTGCCAGCAGCCAAGATGAGTTGGTCAGGGCCCCGGGTAGAACTGAAGCTTTCTTT. It is translated as CASSQDELVRAPGRTEAFF.

The chain recombines TRBV25-1 with TRBJ2-3, with 9 positions matching TRBD1. The CDR3 is made up of 15 amino acids. Trimming removed 6 bases from V and 10 bases from J; junction bases left unmatched: 14. Germline V CDR1 and CDR2: MGHDK, SYGVNS. The CDR3 DNA reads TGTGCCAGCAGCCTCGACCTGGGACAGGGTAATCCGCAGTATTTT. Protein sequence: CASSLDLGQGNPQYF.

The rearrangement links TRBV7-2 to TRBJ2-5; D unresolved. Per germline, CDR1 SGHTA and CDR2 FQGNSA. Trimming removed 6 bases from V and 2 bases from J, with 10 bases in between. The CDR3 contains 13 residues. The CDR3 sequence: CASSNPKQETQYF. Written as DNA, the CDR3 is TGTGCCAGCAGTAACCCAAAACAAGAGACCCAGTACTTC. The whole variable domain, remainder taken from reference TRBV7-2 and TRBJ2-5, is GAGVSQSPSNKVTEKGKDVELRCDPISGHTALYWYRQSLGQGLEFLIYFQGNSAPDKSGLPSDRFSAERTGGSVSTLTIQRTQQEDSAVYLCASSNPKQETQYFGPGTRLLVL.